This T cell receptor beta chain was sequenced during a study of cytomegalovirus exposure and HLA in healthy donors. Use of 60 Vbeta and 13 Jbeta primers characterized the PCR. Some clones are missing from TCRdb's copy, which holds only in-frame ones; the method was immunoSEQ multiplex PCR. Its listing shows approximately 68,000 clones. Regarding the study as a whole: High specificity and sensitivity for cytomegalovirus status were reported for the classifier. An ancestry cluster, one associated with Asian ancestry, reportedly showed fewer N-insertions than the approximately 670-donor mean in a later analysis.

Regarding this clone: What it binds is not known.

Sequencing was done on a sample of PBMCs. This TCR was sampled from a female donor in good health and CMV-seropositive.

The CDR3 spells CASSLAAGTGGNEQYF. The DNA for the CDR3 is TGTGCCAGCAGCTTAGCCGCCGGGACAGGGGGCAACGAGCAGTACTTC. The chain combines TRBV7-2 with TRBJ2-7, with 12 bases matching TRBD1. Trimming cost V 0 bases and J 5 bases; bases outside gene matches: 5. CDR1 and CDR2 (germline): SGHTA, FQGNSA. The CDR3 covers 16 residues.